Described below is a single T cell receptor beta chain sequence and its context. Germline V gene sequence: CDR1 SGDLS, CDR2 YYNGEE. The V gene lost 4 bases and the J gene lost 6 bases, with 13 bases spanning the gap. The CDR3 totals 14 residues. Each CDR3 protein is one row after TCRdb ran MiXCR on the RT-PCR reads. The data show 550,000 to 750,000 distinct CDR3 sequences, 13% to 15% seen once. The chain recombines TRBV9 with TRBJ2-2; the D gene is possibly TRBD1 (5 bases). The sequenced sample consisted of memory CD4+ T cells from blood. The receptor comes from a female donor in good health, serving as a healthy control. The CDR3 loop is CASSSSGIPGELFF. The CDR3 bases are TGTGCCAGCAGCTCCTCAGGGATCCCCGGGGAGCTGTTTTTT.